This T cell receptor beta chain was observed in a study of T-cell reconstitution after alpha-beta-depleted transplantation in children. The CDR3 has 15 residues. Trimming shortened V by 6 bases and J by 4 bases, and 17 bases separated the two germline ends. Using unique molecular identifiers, the investigators prepared the TCRbeta library. TCRdb passed the PCR reads through MiXCR, listing each CDR3 protein once. The data show about a million distinct CDR3 sequences, with about 29% seen just once and roughly 28% held by the top ten. This clonotype was seen a few times. The sequence came from a boy less than two years old who had a stem cell transplant for SCID, so the T cells may come from the graft donor. The chain is built from TRBV12-3 or TRBV12-4 and TRBJ2-3; the D call may be TRBD1 or TRBD2 (6 bases each). The source material was PBMCs, mostly from graft donor cells, sampled 360 days after TCRalphabeta/CD19-depleted stem cell transplant. CDR3 region: CASSRPPGGPDTQYF. CDR3 DNA: TGTGCCAGCAGCCGCCCCCCTGGGGGGCCAGATACGCAGTATTTT.